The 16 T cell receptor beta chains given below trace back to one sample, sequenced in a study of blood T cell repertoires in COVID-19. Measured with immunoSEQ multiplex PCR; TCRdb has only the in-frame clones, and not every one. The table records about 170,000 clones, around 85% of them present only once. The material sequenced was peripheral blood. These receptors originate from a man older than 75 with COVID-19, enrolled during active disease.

CDR3 amino acids: CASSARGGSYNEQFF. CDR3 DNA sequence: TGTGCCAGCAGTGCACGGGGGGGGAGCTACAATGAGCAGTTCTTC. The chain carries TRBV2 and TRBJ2-1, with 8 bases identical to TRBD2. The V gene end was trimmed by 4 bases and the J gene end by 3 bases; junction bases not matched to a gene: 5. The CDR3 is 15 residues long. CDR1 and CDR2 (germline): SNHLY, FYNNEI.

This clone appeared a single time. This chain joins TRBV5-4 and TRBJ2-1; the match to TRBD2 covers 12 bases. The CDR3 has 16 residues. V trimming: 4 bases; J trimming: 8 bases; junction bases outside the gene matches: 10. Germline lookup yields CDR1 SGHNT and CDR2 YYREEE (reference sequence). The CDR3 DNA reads TGTGCCAGCAGCCGGCGGACTAGCGGGGACTCGGATGAGCAGTTCTTC. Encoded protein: CASSRRTSGDSDEQFF.

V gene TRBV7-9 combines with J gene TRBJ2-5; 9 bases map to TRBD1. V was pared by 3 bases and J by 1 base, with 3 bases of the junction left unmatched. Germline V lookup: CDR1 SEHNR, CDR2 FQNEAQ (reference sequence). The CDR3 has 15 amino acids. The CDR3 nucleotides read TGTGCCAGCAGCTTTGGGGACAGGGCCCAAGAGACCCAGTACTTC. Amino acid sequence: CASSFGDRAQETQYF. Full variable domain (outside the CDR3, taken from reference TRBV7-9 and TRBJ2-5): DTGVSQNPRHKITKRGQNVTFRCDPISEHNRLYWYRQTLGQGPEFLTYFQNEAQLEKSRLLSDRFSAERPKGSFSTLEIQRTEQGDSAMYLCASSFGDRAQETQYFGPGTRLLVL.

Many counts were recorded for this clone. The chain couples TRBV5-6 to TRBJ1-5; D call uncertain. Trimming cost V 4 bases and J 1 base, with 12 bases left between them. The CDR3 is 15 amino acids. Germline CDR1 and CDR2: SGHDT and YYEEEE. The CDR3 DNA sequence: TGTGCCAGCAGCAGTCAGACGAGGAGCAATCAGCCCCAGCATTTT. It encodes CASSSQTRSNQPQHF.

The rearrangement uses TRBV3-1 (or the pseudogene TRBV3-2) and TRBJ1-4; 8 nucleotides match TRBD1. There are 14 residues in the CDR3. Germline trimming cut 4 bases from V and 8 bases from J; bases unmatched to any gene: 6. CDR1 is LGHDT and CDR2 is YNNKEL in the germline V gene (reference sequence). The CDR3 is CASSPDRVREKLFF. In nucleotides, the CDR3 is TGTGCCAGCAGCCCGGACAGGGTTCGAGAAAAACTGTTTTTT.

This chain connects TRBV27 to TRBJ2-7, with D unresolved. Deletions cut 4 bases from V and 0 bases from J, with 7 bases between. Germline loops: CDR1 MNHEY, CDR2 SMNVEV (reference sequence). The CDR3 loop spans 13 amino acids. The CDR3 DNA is TGTGCCAGCAGTTCCCCTTCCTCCTACGAGCAGTACTTC. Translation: CASSSPSSYEQYF.

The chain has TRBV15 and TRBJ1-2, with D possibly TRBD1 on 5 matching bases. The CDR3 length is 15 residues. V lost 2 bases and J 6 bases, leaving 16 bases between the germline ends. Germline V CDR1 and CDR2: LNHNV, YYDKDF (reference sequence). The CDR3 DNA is TGTGCCACCAGCAGACTGCGAGCTGGGGCAGATGGCTACACCTTC. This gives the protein CATSRLRAGADGYTF.

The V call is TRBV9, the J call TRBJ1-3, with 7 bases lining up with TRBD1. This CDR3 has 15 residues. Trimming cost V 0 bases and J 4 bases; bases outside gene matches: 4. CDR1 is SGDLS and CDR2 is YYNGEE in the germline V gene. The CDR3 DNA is TGTGCCAGCAGCGTAGATAGGGGGCCCGGAAACACCATATATTTT. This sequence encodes CASSVDRGPGNTIYF.

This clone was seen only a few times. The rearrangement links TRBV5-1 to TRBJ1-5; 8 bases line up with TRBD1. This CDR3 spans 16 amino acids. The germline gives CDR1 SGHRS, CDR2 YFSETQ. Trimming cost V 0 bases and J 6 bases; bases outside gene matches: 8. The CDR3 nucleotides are TGCGCCAGCAGCTTGGACGCAGGGGGCGCGGGTCAGCCCCAGCATTTT. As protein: CASSLDAGGAGQPQHF.

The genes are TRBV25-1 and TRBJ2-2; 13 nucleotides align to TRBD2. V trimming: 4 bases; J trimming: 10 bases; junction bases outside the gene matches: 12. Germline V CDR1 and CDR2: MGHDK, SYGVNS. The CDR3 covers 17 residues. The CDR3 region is CASSALAGGLIGKELFF. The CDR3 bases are TGTGCCAGCAGTGCACTAGCGGGGGGGCTTATCGGCAAGGAGCTGTTTTTT.

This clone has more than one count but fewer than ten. CDR3 coding DNA: TGTGCCAGCAGTGTTAACAGGGCTAACTATGGCTACACCTTC. Translating gives CASSVNRANYGYTF. The chain recombines TRBV2 with TRBJ1-2; perhaps TRBD1 as D (6 bases). Germline lookup yields CDR1 SNHLY and CDR2 FYNNEI. V was shortened by 4 bases and J by 0 bases, with 9 bases between the two germline ends. The CDR3 covers 14 residues.

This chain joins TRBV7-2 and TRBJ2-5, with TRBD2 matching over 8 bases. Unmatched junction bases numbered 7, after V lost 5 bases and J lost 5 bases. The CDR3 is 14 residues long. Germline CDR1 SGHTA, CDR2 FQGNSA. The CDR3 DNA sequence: TGTGCCAGCAGCCCCGGACTAGCCGGTGAGACCCAGTACTTC. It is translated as CASSPGLAGETQYF.

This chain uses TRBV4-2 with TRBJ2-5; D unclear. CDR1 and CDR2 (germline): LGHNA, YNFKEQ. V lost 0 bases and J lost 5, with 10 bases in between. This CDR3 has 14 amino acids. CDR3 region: CASSQEAIGETQYF. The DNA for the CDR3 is TGTGCCAGCAGCCAAGAAGCTATCGGGGAGACCCAGTACTTC.

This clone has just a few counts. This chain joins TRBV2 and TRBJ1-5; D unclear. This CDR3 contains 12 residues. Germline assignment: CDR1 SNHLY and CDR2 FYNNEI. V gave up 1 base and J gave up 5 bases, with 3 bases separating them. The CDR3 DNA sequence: TGTGCCAGCAGTGAAGAGCATCAGCCCCAGCATTTT. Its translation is CASSEEHQPQHF.

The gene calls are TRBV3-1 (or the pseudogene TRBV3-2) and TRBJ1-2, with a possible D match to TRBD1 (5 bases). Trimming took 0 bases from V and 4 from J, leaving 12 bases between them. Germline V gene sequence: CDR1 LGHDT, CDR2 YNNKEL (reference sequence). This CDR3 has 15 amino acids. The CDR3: CASSQDSREVYGYTF. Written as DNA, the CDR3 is TGTGCCAGCAGCCAAGATAGCAGGGAGGTCTATGGCTACACCTTC.

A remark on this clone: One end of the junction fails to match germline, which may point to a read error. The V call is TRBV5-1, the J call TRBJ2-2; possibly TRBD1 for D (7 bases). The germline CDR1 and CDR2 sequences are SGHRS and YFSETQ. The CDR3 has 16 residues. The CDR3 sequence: CASSLEAGGNPGELFF. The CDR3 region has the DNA TGCGCCAGCAGCTTGGAGGCAGGGGGGAACCCCGGGGAGCTGTTTTTT.